Here is one TCR beta chain with its context. The source of the sample is a study of T cell changes during pregnancy in multiple sclerosis. Profiled with immunoSEQ multiplex PCR; TCRdb holds only in-frame clones, not every one. The sample carries 58,000 or so clones, about nine tenths recorded once. Trimming stripped 5 bases from V and 8 bases from J, with 12 bases between. The length of the CDR3 is 13 residues. Looked up from germline, CDR1 is MGHRA and CDR2 is YSYEKL. V usage is TRBV4-1 and J usage is TRBJ1-4, with D hard to call. The source was peripheral blood, collected in the first trimester of pregnancy. This TCR was recovered from a female donor in good health, enrolled as a control in a pregnancy study. CDR3 in amino acids: CASSGIAGEKLFF. The CDR3 DNA is TGCGCCAGCAGCGGTATAGCGGGCGAAAAACTGTTTTTT.